The present TCR beta chain was sequenced within a study of T cells in Graves' hyperthyroidism and ophthalmopathy (dated by TCRdb to about 2019). In terms of the full investigation: Peripheral blood was sampled at the time of initial diagnosis, prior to any treatment. A discovery cohort of about a hundred patients, roughly 45 with Graves' ophthalmopathy and 55 to 60 with stable Graves' hyperthyroidism, was used to find distinguishing TCR V-J signatures. An independent validation cohort of some 18 hyperthyroidism patients and approximately 15 patients who later progressed to ophthalmopathy tested prospective prediction of ophthalmopathy. The roughly 100 discovery patients were divided at random into training and test sets in a 7:3 ratio. The study also compared thyroid tissue and blood T-cell repertoires from 5 to 7 Graves' hyperthyroidism patients. Once sampling was done, hyperthyroidism patients were given methimazole at a starting dose of 30 mg daily, whereas ophthalmopathy patients were given high-dose intravenous methylprednisolone. The paper reports TCR Vbeta CDR3 sequencing of roughly 140 peripheral blood samples: some 41 ophthalmopathy, 75 to 80 hyperthyroidism and approximately 17 progressor patients. Study-wide findings and limitations: Most expanded thyroid clonotypes (frequency above 0.001) were also detected in blood, a finding suggesting that blood repertoires may reflect thyroid immune responses. In validation, the model predicted progression to ophthalmopathy a median of approximately 6.3 months before onset, with over 60% sensitivity and more than 72% specificity. Sample size was not statistically predetermined, and investigators were not blinded to group allocation. Ophthalmopathy was separated from stable hyperthyroidism by a 13 V-J signature model, with approximately 85% sensitivity and about 81% specificity obtained in cross-validation and 80%/75% obtained in testing.

The TCR beta CDR3 regions were amplified from RNA transcripts. For the first round of RT-PCR on the TCR CDR3, the HTBI primer set was used together with the Qiagen OneStep RT-PCR kit. Libraries were constructed in a second round of multiplex PCR, after which size selection and purification were performed. Libraries were sequenced paired-end with 100 bp reads on an Illumina HiSeq2000. Regarding the original processing steps: SOAPnuke was used to process the raw data, removing reads that contained adapters or uncalled bases, had a mean Phred below 15, or lacked an exact match to the constant primer or identifier. High-quality paired reads were merged using COPE v1.2.5, and each unique nucleotide sequence was defined as a clonotype. MiTCR v1.1 was used to align the clonotypes against IMGT TRBV, TRBD and TRBJ reference segments. The analysis was restricted to V-J combinations with a frequency above 0.0001, which together covered around 99% of the repertoires. A TCS score was defined as the ratio of F50 (clonal expansion) to E x V (chaos), with BLOSUM62-based TCRdist applied between CDR3 peptides within each V-J. Welch's t-statistics and random forest reduced around 510 V-J features to 13, which were used in a naive Bayes classifier (R e1071). TCRdb reworked the public reads: Q25 trimming with fastp, MiXCR clone assembly, productive beta chains retained. Rows are combined by CDR3 protein, so each entry shows the most common genes and DNA. These V and J calls originate from TCRdb's pipeline instead of the authors' own analysis. A total of approximately 400,000 distinct CDR3 sequences appear in this sample, around 20% of them only once. The leading ten clones occupy less than 45% of the sample.

Ophthalmopathy patients had moderately to severely active disease, Clinical Activity Score of at least 3, NOSPECS grade of at least 4, and duration under 3 months. Exclusion was applied to patients with uncontrolled infections, other autoimmune diseases, pregnancy or lactation. Diagnoses relied on clinical symptoms, serum thyroxine and TRAb, thyroid ultrasound and orbital computed tomography. PBMCs were isolated from roughly 10 ml of fresh peripheral blood by Ficoll-Paque density gradient centrifugation. Total RNA was extracted using Trizol reagent, and RNA quality was assessed on an Agilent 2100 Bioanalyzer. As concerns this clonotype: Its antigen is not yet known. There are no base qualities to consult, and no much larger clone falls within one base.

The sequence came from a man between 18 and 35 years old with Graves' ophthalmopathy. Sequencing input: blood.

The DNA sequence reads TGTGCCAGCAGTTTAGCCTACAGGGGGGAGTCTTACGAGCAGTACTTC. Protein translation: CASSLAYRGESYEQYF. The chain was built from TRBV12-3 or TRBV12-4 and TRBJ2-7, with 8 junctional bases fitting TRBD1. V trim: 0 bases; J trim: 4 bases; unmatched bases: 8. Measured from the cysteine to the phenylalanine, the CDR3 is 16 residues long. Only CDR3 DNA remains: 48 bases, in frame from the first base.